Presented here are 13 T cell receptor beta chains from one specimen sequenced in a study of shared clonotypes between healthy human individuals. This table comes from immunoSEQ multiplex PCR, and its TCRdb copy is limited to in-frame clones, with some not included. The repertoire holds about 340,000 clones, with about 70% as singletons. The source material was memory CD4+ T cells sorted from blood. Regarding subset: CD45RA-negative fraction. Every receptor here comes from a man in his thirties or forties in good health.

The CDR3 is CASLGQGIGYTF. The CDR3 region has the DNA TGTGCCAGCCTGGGGCAGGGGATCGGCTACACCTTC. The gene calls are TRBV6-5 and TRBJ1-2, with D possibly matching TRBD1 (6 bases). V was shortened by 8 bases and J by 8 bases, with 15 bases between the two germline ends. The CDR3 contains 12 residues. Germline CDR1 reads MNHEY; CDR2 reads SVGAGI.

This sequence joins TRBV25-1 and TRBJ2-7; no clear D gene. The CDR3 contains 12 residues. Trimming shortened V by 4 bases and J by 0 bases, and 4 bases separated the two germline ends. Germline assignment: CDR1 MGHDK and CDR2 SYGVNS. For the CDR3, the DNA is TGTGCCAGCAGTGCTACCTCCTACGAGCAGTACTTC. This gives the protein CASSATSYEQYF.

J is TRBJ2-1 and V is TRBV10-1, with 10 bases matching TRBD2. Germline loops: CDR1 WNHNN, CDR2 SYGVQD (reference sequence). The CDR3 has 15 residues. The ends lost 4 bases at V and 9 bases at J; junction bases unmatched: 9. The CDR3 sequence is CASSAGTSAIFEQFF. The DNA of the CDR3 is TGCGCCAGCAGTGCCGGGACTAGCGCTATTTTTGAGCAGTTCTTC.

This clone was seen a handful of times. J is TRBJ2-1 and V is TRBV5-4; D might be TRBD1 (7 bases). Germline loops: CDR1 SGHNT, CDR2 YYREEE (reference sequence). This CDR3 comprises 17 residues. Deletions cut 1 base from V and 6 bases from J, with 20 bases between. CDR3: CASSLKTGTQPINEQFF. The CDR3 nucleotides are TGTGCCAGCAGCTTGAAGACAGGGACTCAGCCCATCAATGAGCAGTTCTTC.

This chain links TRBV29-1 with TRBJ1-4; 8 nucleotides match TRBD1. The J segment lost 6 bases and the V segment lost 6 bases, leaving 3 bases of the junction unmatched. The germline gives CDR1 SQVTM, CDR2 ANQGSEA. CDR3 length equals 12 residues. DNA for the CDR3: TGCAGCGTAGGACAGGGCGATGAAAAACTGTTTTTT. This codes for CSVGQGDEKLFF.

The chain joins TRBV29-1 to TRBJ2-5; D unclear. This CDR3 comprises 12 residues. Germline V gives CDR1 SQVTM, CDR2 ANQGSEA. V gave up 5 bases and J gave up 2 bases, with 9 bases separating them. The CDR3 protein is CSVRTDQETQYF. The CDR3 coding sequence is TGCAGCGTTAGAACCGATCAAGAGACCCAGTACTTC.

The V and J genes are TRBV28 and TRBJ1-2; TRBD1 is a possible D gene (6 bases). The CDR3 length is 16 residues. Germline V lookup: CDR1 MDHEN, CDR2 SYDVKM. Trimming removed 8 bases from V and 4 bases from J, with 23 bases in between. The CDR3 nucleotides are TGTGCCAGCGAAAAGCCCAGAGGGGGTAGGGTCTATGGCTACACCTTC. Its protein is CASEKPRGGRVYGYTF.

V usage is TRBV6-5 and J usage is TRBJ2-3, with D perhaps matching TRBD1 or TRBD2 (6 bases each). The V end was cut by 6 bases, the J end by 3 bases, with 16 bases between. This CDR3 has 15 amino acids. Germline loops: CDR1 MNHEY, CDR2 SVGAGI. The CDR3 coding sequence is TGTGCCAGCAGATGGGGGGACACAAGGACAGATACGCAGTATTTT. Amino acid sequence: CASRWGDTRTDTQYF.

V gene TRBV2 combines with J gene TRBJ2-2, with D unresolved. Germline loops: CDR1 SNHLY, CDR2 FYNNEI. V lost 5 bases, J lost 3 bases, and 10 bases lay in between. CDR3 length equals 14 residues. The CDR3 DNA sequence: TGTGCCAGCAGTTTGAGCCCTGACACCGGGGAGCTGTTTTTT. It is translated as CASSLSPDTGELFF.

J is TRBJ2-5 and V is TRBV6-1; no clear D. V lost 6 bases, J lost 13 bases, and 6 bases lay in between. Per germline, CDR1 MNHNS and CDR2 SASEGT. CDR3 length: 8 residues. CDR3 amino acids: CASRELYF. CDR3 in DNA: TGTGCCAGCAGGGAACTGTACTTC.

This sequence joins TRBV4-2 and TRBJ1-1; no clear D. Trimming cost V 1 base and J 1 base, with 13 bases left between them. The CDR3 extends over 16 amino acids. Germline V gene data show CDR1 as LGHNA and CDR2 as YNFKEQ. The CDR3: CASSQVEAGGNTEAFF. DNA for the CDR3: TGTGCCAGCAGCCAAGTAGAAGCTGGAGGGAACACTGAAGCTTTCTTT.

The J gene is TRBJ2-5, the V gene TRBV11-2, with TRBD2 identical over 12 bases. This CDR3 has 17 amino acids. Germline CDR1 reads SGHAT; CDR2 reads FQNNGV. V gave up 3 bases and J gave up 5 bases; unmatched junction bases: 10. CDR3 bases: TGTGCCAGCAGCTTGGGAGCTAGCGGGAGGGCCTGGGAGACCCAGTACTTC. Residues: CASSLGASGRAWETQYF.

Only one count was recorded for this clone. This chain links TRBV7-8 with TRBJ1-5; 7 bases line up with TRBD1. Trimming removed 4 bases from V and 11 bases from J; junction bases left unmatched: 5. The length of the CDR3 is 12 residues. Per germline, CDR1 SGHVS and CDR2 FQNEAQ. The CDR3 loop is CASSSTGQAQHF. In DNA form, the CDR3 reads TGTGCCAGCAGCTCGACCGGACAGGCCCAGCATTTT. Based on the CDR3 plus reference TRBV7-8 and TRBJ1-5, the full variable domain is GAGVSQSPRYKVAKRGQDVALRCDPISGHVSLFWYQQALGQGPEFLTYFQNEAQLDKSGLPSDRFFAERPEGSVSTLKIQRTQQEDSAVYLCASSSTGQAQHFGDGTRLSIL.